The 10 T cell receptor beta chains given below trace back to one sample, sequenced in a study of blood T cell repertoires in COVID-19. Method: immunoSEQ multiplex PCR; TCRdb's copy keeps in-frame clones and lacks some. The sample has 200,000 to 250,000 clones, about 85% seen once. The sequenced sample was PBMCs or T cells enriched from blood (not recorded which). The receptors were gathered from a young man who had recovered from COVID-19.

The V call is TRBV19, the J call TRBJ1-5, with 7 bases aligning to TRBD1. The CDR3 is made up of 13 amino acids. With V trimmed by 5 bases and J by 4 bases, 2 bases remained unmatched. CDR1 is LNHDA and CDR2 is SQIVND in the germline V gene (reference sequence). The CDR3 sequence: CASSPQGNQPQHF. In DNA, the CDR3 is TGTGCCAGTAGTCCACAGGGGAATCAGCCCCAGCATTTT.

V usage is TRBV4-1 and J usage is TRBJ1-2, with 7 nucleotides matching TRBD1. Germline-derived CDR1 and CDR2 are MGHRA and YSYEKL. V lost 5 bases, J lost 5 bases, and 8 bases stayed unmatched. The CDR3 has 14 amino acids. This CDR3 reads CASSIWGTDYGYTF. In DNA form, the CDR3 reads TGCGCCAGCAGCATTTGGGGGACAGATTATGGCTACACCTTC.

The chain employs TRBV11-3 and TRBJ2-5, with D possibly being TRBD2 (6 bases). The CDR3 is 15 amino acids. V lost 1 base and J 5 bases, leaving 14 bases between the germline ends. Germline loops: CDR1 SGHNT, CDR2 YENEEA. The CDR3 nucleotides are TGTGCCAGCAGCTTAGGACAGCCCCGGGGGGAGACCCAGTACTTC. This gives the protein CASSLGQPRGETQYF.

The J gene is TRBJ2-3, the V gene TRBV30; TRBD1 is a possible D gene (5 bases). Trimming left V 4 bases short and J 3 bases short, with 20 bases between. CDR3 length: 16 amino acids. CDR1 is GTSNPN, CDR2 SVGIG, per germline (reference sequence). CDR3 loop: CAWKVVAGLRTDTQYF. The CDR3 DNA reads as TGTGCCTGGAAGGTGGTTGCAGGGCTGAGGACAGATACGCAGTATTTT.

The rearrangement uses TRBV7-2 and TRBJ2-7; 15 bases match TRBD2. Unmatched junction bases numbered 9, after V lost 3 bases and J lost 6 bases. The CDR3 sequence is 17 residues long. Germline values: CDR1 SGHTA, CDR2 FQGNSA. The CDR3 DNA reads TGTGCCAGCAGCTTGGGACTAGCGGGGGGAGGAAGATCCGAGCAGTACTTC. This encodes CASSLGLAGGGRSEQYF.

The rearrangement links TRBV6-5 to TRBJ1-1, with a possible D match to TRBD1 (6 bases). Germline values: CDR1 MNHEY, CDR2 SVGAGI. The CDR3 spans 15 residues. The V gene lost 5 bases and the J gene lost 3 bases, with 16 bases spanning the gap. CDR3 nucleotide sequence: TGTGCCAGCAGTCCCCTGAGGGGGACGGACACTGAAGCTTTCTTT. Translated, it gives CASSPLRGTDTEAFF.

The chain is built from TRBV7-2 and TRBJ1-1; 8 bases map to TRBD1. Germline CDR1 is SGHTA and CDR2 is FQGNSA. Unmatched junction bases numbered 4, after V lost 2 bases and J lost 8 bases. The CDR3 loop spans 13 amino acids. The CDR3 coding sequence is TGTGCCAGCAGCTTAACCACAGGGGGGGAAGCTTTCTTT. This gives the protein CASSLTTGGEAFF.

This chain connects TRBV19 to TRBJ2-5; 8 positions agree with TRBD2. The CDR3 consists of 18 residues. Germline CDR1 is LNHDA and CDR2 is SQIVND (reference sequence). After removal of 1 base from V and 0 bases from J, the junction contained 10 bases not matched to a gene. CDR3: CASSIAGGPVIYQETQYF. The CDR3 bases are TGTGCCAGTAGTATAGCGGGAGGGCCTGTCATTTACCAAGAGACCCAGTACTTC.

The chain employs TRBV4-1 and TRBJ2-5; TRBD2 is a possible D gene (6 bases). The V gene lost 5 bases and the J gene lost 4 bases, with 17 bases spanning the gap. The CDR3 runs to 15 residues. CDR1 and CDR2 from the germline V gene are MGHRA and YSYEKL. As DNA, the CDR3 is TGCGCCAGCAGCTCCAGACTAGTCCCGGGAGAGACCCAGTACTTC. It encodes CASSSRLVPGETQYF.

This sequence joins TRBV29-1 and TRBJ2-6, with no clear D. Trimming took 5 bases from V and 2 from J, leaving 7 bases between them. The germline V gene encodes CDR1 SQVTM and CDR2 ANQGSEA. This CDR3 is built from 13 residues. This CDR3 reads CSVLLAGANVLTF. For the CDR3, the DNA is TGCAGCGTTTTATTAGCTGGGGCCAACGTCCTGACTTTC.